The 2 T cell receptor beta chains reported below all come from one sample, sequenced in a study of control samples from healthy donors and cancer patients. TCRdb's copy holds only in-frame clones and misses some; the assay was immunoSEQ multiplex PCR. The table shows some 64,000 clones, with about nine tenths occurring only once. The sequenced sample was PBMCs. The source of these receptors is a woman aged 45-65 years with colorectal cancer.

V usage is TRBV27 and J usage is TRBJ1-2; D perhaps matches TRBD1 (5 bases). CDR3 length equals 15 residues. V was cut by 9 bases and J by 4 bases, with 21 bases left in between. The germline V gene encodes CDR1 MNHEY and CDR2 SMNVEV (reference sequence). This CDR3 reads CASRPRAGPFYGYTF. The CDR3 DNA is TGTGCCAGTCGCCCGAGGGCAGGGCCTTTCTATGGCTACACCTTC.

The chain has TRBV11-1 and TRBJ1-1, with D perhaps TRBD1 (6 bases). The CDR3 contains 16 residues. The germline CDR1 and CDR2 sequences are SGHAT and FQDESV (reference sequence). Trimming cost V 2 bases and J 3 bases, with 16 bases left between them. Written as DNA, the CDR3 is TGTGCCAGCAGCTTATCTGGGGGCGAGGGGTACACTGAAGCTTTCTTT. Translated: CASSLSGGEGYTEAFF.